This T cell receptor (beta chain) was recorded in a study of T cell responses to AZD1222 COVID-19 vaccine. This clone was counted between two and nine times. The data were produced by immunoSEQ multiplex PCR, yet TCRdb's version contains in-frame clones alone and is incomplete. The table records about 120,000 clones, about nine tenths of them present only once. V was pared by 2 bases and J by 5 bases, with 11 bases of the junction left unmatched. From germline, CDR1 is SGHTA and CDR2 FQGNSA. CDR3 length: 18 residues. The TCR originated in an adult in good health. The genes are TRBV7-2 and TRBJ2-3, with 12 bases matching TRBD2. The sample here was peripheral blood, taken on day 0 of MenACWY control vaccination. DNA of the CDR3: TGTGCCAGCAGCTTAATCCCCGAACTAGCGGGGGGAGGAGATACGCAGTATTTT. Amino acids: CASSLIPELAGGGDTQYF.